The entry that follows covers one T cell receptor beta chain sequence. Its specific antigen is unknown. No per-base quality is available; no much larger clone lies one base away. The collaborating institutions used their own protocols to collect whole blood in K2EDTA tubes. Collaborator samples were shipped for TCRbeta analysis as frozen whole blood, isolated PBMCs, or DNA extracted from either sample type. This sample is part of a study of blood T cell repertoires in COVID-19 (dated by TCRdb to the early 2020s). At the level of the whole study: Samples from collaborators originated in the United States, Italy and Spain and spanned both the acute and convalescent phases of COVID-19. Where available, HLA class I and class II types were obtained from metadata supplied by the sample provider rather than from assay-based typing. Subjects who had been exposed to COVID-19, were actively infected with it, or had recovered from it provided the deeply sampled blood TCRbeta repertoires that made up the dataset. Samples came from the ongoing ImmuneRACE study (first 160 participants) plus 1,254 subjects from 6 global collaborators. The sample metadata nearly always contained a de-identified subject ID, COVID-19 status, age in years and sex. The material from the prospective study consisted of cDNA or gDNA derived from T cells, B-cell-depleted T cells, or PBMCs. The repertoires were made available in a free public database intended to serve as a resource for research on the immune response to SARS-CoV-2. What the research found in general, with its limitations: How much clinical and demographic metadata was included differed by source and by participant, and the metadata was provided uncurated.

TCRbeta CDR3 regions were amplified from genomic DNA by means of the immunoSEQ Assay, a bias-controlled multiplex PCR. Per the original workflow: The number of nucleated cells in each sample was estimated by amplification of reference gene primers within the assay. To quantify the absolute abundance of each unique TCRbeta CDR3 rearrangement, sequence reads were collapsed and filtered. For each sample, productive Simpson clonality was calculated as the square root of Simpson's diversity index over productive rearrangements. This is the immuneACCESS table as TCRdb keeps it, with only in-frame sequences that have V and J called. A part of the clones is gone; compared with another copy, unresolved V genes explain less than half, and the rest is unexplained. The V and J calls and clone size come from that table; D and trimming were worked out from the DNA. In this sample the table shows approximately 19,000 clones, over 75% of which occur a single time. The leading ten clones occupy about 17% of the sample.

V was cut back by 1 base and J by 4 bases, leaving a gap of 10 bases between them. Counted from cysteine to phenylalanine, this CDR3 has 15 amino acids. The sequence is cut down to CDR3 DNA, 45 bases in frame from base 1. From a lookup of the germline V gene, CDR1 and CDR2 are MGHRA and YSYEKL. The sequence was obtained from a human donor with active COVID-19. The donor label of this sample is uncertain. Sequencing used peripheral blood. The sequence links TRBV4-1 to TRBJ1-4; TRBD1 is perhaps the D gene, given 5 matching bases. The CDR3 amino acid sequence is: CASSQARGINEKLFF. The DNA is as follows: TGCGCCAGCAGCCAAGCCCGGGGGATTAATGAAAAACTGTTTTTT.